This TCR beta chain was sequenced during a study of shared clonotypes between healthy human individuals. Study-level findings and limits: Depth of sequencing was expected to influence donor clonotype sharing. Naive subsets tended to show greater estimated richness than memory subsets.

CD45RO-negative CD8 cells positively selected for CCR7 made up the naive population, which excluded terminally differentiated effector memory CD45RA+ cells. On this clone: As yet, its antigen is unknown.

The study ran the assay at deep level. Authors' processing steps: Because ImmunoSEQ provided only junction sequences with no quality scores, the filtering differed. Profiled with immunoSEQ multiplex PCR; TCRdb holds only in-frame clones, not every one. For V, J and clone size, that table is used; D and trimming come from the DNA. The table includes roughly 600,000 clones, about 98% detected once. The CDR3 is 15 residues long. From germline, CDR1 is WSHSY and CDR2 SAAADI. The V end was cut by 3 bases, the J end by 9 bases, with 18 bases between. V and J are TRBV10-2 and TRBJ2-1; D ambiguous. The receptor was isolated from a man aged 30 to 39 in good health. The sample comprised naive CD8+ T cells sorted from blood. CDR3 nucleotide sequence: TGCGCCAGCAGTGACCTTCGCGGCAGCTTCGGTGAGCAGTTCTTC. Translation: CASSDLRGSFGEQFF.